The next 26 T cell receptor beta chains were all read from a single sample in a study of CD8 T cells in ankylosing spondylitis. Study-wide results and limits: A TCR beta motif of 7 to 9 highly homologous variants seemed to mark ankylosing spondylitis blood.

TCRdb itself ran the 5' RACE reads through MiXCR, one entry per CDR3 protein. The sample lists more than 650,000 distinct CDR3 sequences; 12% were seen once. Their antigens remain unidentified. Specimen: blood, either unsorted or a sorted T cell fraction (not recorded which). The receptors derive from a male donor with ankylosing spondylitis.

This clonotype has a handful of counts. The germline gene is not matched at one end of the junction; a read error may be the cause. The chain has TRBV5-1 and TRBJ2-3; tentative D call: TRBD1 (5 bases). The germline gives CDR1 SGHRS, CDR2 YFSETQ. The CDR3 loop spans 12 amino acids. CDR3 region: CASSLDSGARLF. The CDR3 DNA is TGCGCCAGCAGCTTGGACTCTGGGGCTAGGCTGTTT.

In its sample, this clonotype was seen many times. This chain uses TRBV27 with TRBJ2-7; 8 bases line up with TRBD1. From germline, CDR1 is MNHEY and CDR2 SMNVEV (reference sequence). The CDR3 runs 11 residues. J was trimmed by 6 bases and V by 11 bases; bases with no gene match: 6. In DNA, the CDR3 is TGTGCCGGACAGGGATCGGCCGAGCAGTACTTC. It specifies CAGQGSAEQYF.

This clonotype was counted once. The chain recombines TRBV9 with TRBJ2-7, with TRBD1 matching over 10 bases. Germline trimming cut 4 bases from V and 6 bases from J; bases unmatched to any gene: 10. From germline, CDR1 is SGDLS and CDR2 YYNGEE. This CDR3 has 15 amino acids. The CDR3 nucleotides read TGTGCCAGCAGCCCGGGACAGGGGTCGGGTTCCGAGCAGTACTTC. This encodes CASSPGQGSGSEQYF.

The chain employs TRBV18 and TRBJ2-2; the D gene is possibly TRBD2 (5 bases). V lost 0 bases, J lost 6 bases, and 20 bases lay in between. The germline V gene encodes CDR1 KGHSH and CDR2 LQKENI. This CDR3 region has 18 residues. The CDR3 DNA sequence: TGTGCCAGCTCACCACCCGTACTTTGGGGAGCCGGGGCCGGGGAGCTGTTTTTT. Amino acid sequence: CASSPPVLWGAGAGELFF. Together with reference TRBV18 and TRBJ2-2, the CDR3 gives the full variable domain: NAGVMQNPRHLVRRRGQEARLRCSPMKGHSHVYWYRQLPEEGLKFMVYLQKENIIDESGMPKERFSAEFPKEGPSILRIQQVVRGDSAAYFCASSPPVLWGAGAGELFFGEGSRLTVL.

This clonotype was detected only a few times. The chain couples TRBV7-2 to TRBJ1-2; 7 nucleotides align to TRBD1. Germline-derived CDR1 and CDR2 are SGHTA and FQGNSA. Trimming took 6 bases from V and 4 from J; bases not matched to a gene: 5. CDR3 length: 13 amino acids. DNA for the CDR3: TGTGCCAGCAGTGTACAGGGGACCTATGGCTACACCTTC. Its translation is CASSVQGTYGYTF.

The chain carries TRBV28 and TRBJ2-2, with D hard to call. Germline V gene sequence: CDR1 MDHEN, CDR2 SYDVKM. This CDR3 has 13 amino acids. The ends were cut back, 5 bases at V and 4 bases at J, with 8 bases in the middle. The DNA of the CDR3 is TGTGCCAGCAGTGGGAAGAGCACCGGGGAGCTGTTTTTT. This codes for CASSGKSTGELFF.

This clonotype has more than one count but fewer than ten. This CDR3 is CASSLMRTGGETQYF. Written as DNA, the CDR3 is TGTGCCAGCAGCTTAATGAGGACAGGTGGAGAGACCCAGTACTTC. The chain links TRBV7-3 to TRBJ2-5, with TRBD1 matching over 7 bases. The V gene end was trimmed by 1 base and the J gene end by 4 bases; junction bases not matched to a gene: 6. CDR1 is SGHTA and CDR2 is FQGTGA in the germline V gene. The CDR3 is made up of 15 amino acids. The variable domain in full, with the rest retrieved from reference TRBV7-3 and TRBJ2-5, is GAGVSQTPSNKVTEKGKYVELRCDPISGHTALYWYRQSLGQGPEFLIYFQGTGAADDSGLPNDRFFAVRPEGSVSTLKIQRTERGDSAVYLCASSLMRTGGETQYFGPGTRLLVL.

The chain couples TRBV20-1 to TRBJ2-1, with 7 bases fitting TRBD2. V was clipped by 3 bases and J by 0 bases; unmatched bases: 8. The CDR3 contains 16 residues. The germline V gene encodes CDR1 DFQATT and CDR2 SNEGSKA (reference sequence). The CDR3 nucleotides are TGCAGTGCTAGGACTTTAGCGGGCCTCTCCTACAATGAGCAGTTCTTC. Protein: CSARTLAGLSYNEQFF.

The chain combines TRBV27 with TRBJ2-1; tentative D call: TRBD1 (6 bases). Trimming took off 10 bases at V and 2 bases at J, with 12 bases between the two ends. CDR3 size: 13 residues. Germline-derived CDR1 and CDR2 are MNHEY and SMNVEV (reference sequence). CDR3 bases: TGTGCCACCCGGGGACATACCTACAATGAGCAGTTCTTC. This sequence encodes CATRGHTYNEQFF.

This clonotype was observed a few times. The V call is TRBV20-1, the J call TRBJ2-1, with D uncertain. Trimming took 0 bases from V and 2 from J, leaving 14 bases between them. Germline V lookup: CDR1 DFQATT, CDR2 SNEGSKA (reference sequence). There are 16 residues in the CDR3. In nucleotides, the CDR3 is TGCAGTGCTAGAGATCTAAAGGGATTCACCTACAATGAGCAGTTCTTC. Translating it yields CSARDLKGFTYNEQFF.

This clonotype was recorded many times. The V and J genes are TRBV7-2 and TRBJ2-7, with 9 nucleotides matching TRBD1. This CDR3 spans 14 amino acids. Germline CDR1 SGHTA, CDR2 FQGNSA. V was clipped by 3 bases and J by 4 bases; unmatched bases: 4. CDR3 protein: CASSFYGTGYEQYF. The CDR3 coding sequence is TGTGCCAGCAGCTTCTATGGGACAGGGTACGAGCAGTACTTC.

In this sample, this clonotype turned up a few times. The rearrangement uses TRBV18 and TRBJ1-6, with D hard to call. The CDR3 is 16 amino acids. V lost 3 bases to trimming and J lost 10 bases, with 19 bases between them. Germline CDR1 reads KGHSH; CDR2 reads LQKENI. The CDR3 coding sequence is TGTGCCAGCTCACCTAGCGGGAGCCTTGGCAGCTCACCCCTCCACTTT. Its protein product is CASSPSGSLGSSPLHF.

This clonotype came up many times. This chain uses TRBV28 with TRBJ2-5; TRBD1 agrees at 7 bases. The CDR3 is 13 residues long. V lost 6 bases and J lost 6; bases outside the gene matches: 7. Germline V gives CDR1 MDHEN, CDR2 SYDVKM. CDR3 protein: CASSSTGTQTQYF. For the CDR3, the DNA is TGTGCCAGCAGCTCGACAGGGACCCAGACCCAGTACTTC.

In its sample, this clonotype was seen many times. The CDR3 nucleotides read TGTGCCAGCGGGGGCGGGACAGCTGAAGAGACCCAGTACTTC. Amino acid sequence: CASGGGTAEETQYF. The gene calls are TRBV28 and TRBJ2-5; weak D call: TRBD1 (7 bases). CDR1 and CDR2 (germline): MDHEN, SYDVKM. Trimming cost V 8 bases and J 3 bases, with 16 bases left between them. The CDR3 is made up of 14 amino acids. Using reference TRBV28 and TRBJ2-5 for the parts outside the CDR3, the full variable domain is DVKVTQSSRYLVKRTGEKVFLECVQDMDHENMFWYRQDPGLGLRLIYFSYDVKMKEKGDIPEGYSVSREKKERFSLILESASTNQTSMYLCASGGGTAEETQYFGPGTRLLVL.

This chain uses TRBV6-1 with TRBJ2-1, with a possible D match to TRBD2 (5 bases). The CDR3 covers 13 residues. V was cut by 1 base and J by 7 bases, with 8 bases left in between. CDR1 and CDR2 (germline): MNHNS, SASEGT. This chain's CDR3 is CASSEDRENEQFF. DNA of the CDR3: TGTGCCAGCAGTGAAGATCGGGAAAATGAGCAGTTCTTC.

The V and J genes are TRBV20-1 and TRBJ2-7; 10 bases are a match to TRBD1. V was pared by 6 bases and J by 4 bases, with 6 bases of the junction left unmatched. In germline, CDR1 is DFQATT, CDR2 SNEGSKA (reference sequence). This CDR3 spans 13 amino acids. The CDR3 nucleotides are TGCAGTGCCCCGACAGGGGGCATTTACGAGCAGTACTTC. Its protein product is CSAPTGGIYEQYF.

The chain combines TRBV20-1 with TRBJ2-3; D is unresolved. Trimming removed 6 bases at V and 4 bases at J, with 8 bases between. The germline gives CDR1 DFQATT, CDR2 SNEGSKA (reference sequence). This CDR3 spans 11 amino acids. The CDR3 loop is CSAPLSDTQYF. CDR3 DNA: TGCAGTGCGCCCTTATCAGATACGCAGTATTTT.

The chain carries TRBV9 and TRBJ2-7, with unresolved D. Trimming cost V 0 bases and J 9 bases, with 16 bases left between them. The germline gives CDR1 SGDLS, CDR2 YYNGEE. There are 14 residues in the CDR3. The CDR3 DNA reads as TGTGCCAGCAGCGTAGCTGAGGCCGTCGGTGCGCAGTACTTC. Residues: CASSVAEAVGAQYF.

Many counts were recorded for this clonotype. CDR3 nucleotide sequence: TGCAGCGTTGATTCGGCGGTAACCTACAATGAGCAGTTCTTC. It specifies CSVDSAVTYNEQFF. This chain joins TRBV29-1 and TRBJ2-1; no firm D call. The CDR3 spans 14 residues. Deletions cut 3 bases from V and 2 bases from J, with 11 bases between. Germline values: CDR1 SQVTM, CDR2 ANQGSEA.

Ten or more counts support this clonotype. This chain joins TRBV6-1 and TRBJ2-7, with D tentatively TRBD2 (7 bases). Germline V CDR1 and CDR2: MNHNS, SASEGT. CDR3 length: 14 residues. V lost 7 bases, J lost 2 bases, and 15 bases lay in between. The CDR3: CASTRGGATYEQYF. The CDR3 nucleotides are TGTGCCAGCACCCGAGGGGGGGCCACCTACGAGCAGTACTTC.

The chain has TRBV4-2 and TRBJ2-7, with 10 bases identical to TRBD2. Germline-derived CDR1 and CDR2 are LGHNA and YNFKEQ. The CDR3 spans 16 residues. V dropped 6 bases and J dropped 3; count of bases not matched to a gene: 11. DNA of the CDR3: TGTGCCAGCAGTCCAAGGGGCGGGACTAGCGTCTACGAGCAGTACTTC. Residues: CASSPRGGTSVYEQYF.

This clonotype was counted a few times. V usage is TRBV5-6 and J usage is TRBJ1-5; 9 nucleotides line up with TRBD1. V gave up 0 bases and J gave up 9 bases; unmatched junction bases: 4. This CDR3 is 14 amino acids long. Germline V gives CDR1 SGHDT, CDR2 YYEEEE. The CDR3 DNA is TGTGCCAGCAGCTTGGGACAGGGGGGCATGCCCCAGCATTTT. Translation: CASSLGQGGMPQHF.

The V gene is TRBV4-2, the J gene TRBJ2-7; TRBD2 might be the D (5 bases). Germline assignment: CDR1 LGHNA and CDR2 YNFKEQ. The CDR3 is made up of 17 amino acids. V was cut by 2 bases and J by 0 bases, with 17 bases left in between. The CDR3: CASSQTASGELSYEQYF. Written as DNA, the CDR3 is TGTGCCAGCAGCCAAACCGCAAGCGGAGAGCTCTCCTACGAGCAGTACTTC.

This clonotype has only a few counts. The chain employs TRBV15 and TRBJ1-5; no clear D. CDR1 and CDR2 (germline): LNHNV, YYDKDF (reference sequence). The CDR3 covers 13 residues. V was cut by 1 base and J by 10 bases, with 11 bases left in between. CDR3: CATSRAFPGPQHF. The CDR3 nucleotides are TGTGCCACCAGCAGAGCGTTCCCAGGCCCCCAGCATTTT.

This clonotype was counted between two and nine times. This rearrangement joins TRBV20-1 to TRBJ2-2, with D possibly being TRBD1 (5 bases). Germline V gives CDR1 DFQATT, CDR2 SNEGSKA (reference sequence). The ends were cut back, 6 bases at V and 0 bases at J, with 17 bases in the middle. The CDR3 loop spans 16 amino acids. The CDR3 nucleotides read TGCAGTGCACCACCAAGGGGTCATGCGAACACCGGGGAGCTGTTTTTT. Translation: CSAPPRGHANTGELFF.

The table lists this clonotype with many counts. The rearrangement uses TRBV4-3 and TRBJ2-1; unclear D gene. Germline values: CDR1 LGHNA, CDR2 YSLEER. The V end lost 0 bases, the J end lost 8 bases, and 14 bases lay between the germline ends. There are 15 residues in the CDR3. CDR3 coding DNA: TGCGCCAGCAGCCAAGATGATCCATTAGATCATGAGCAGTTCTTC. Translating it yields CASSQDDPLDHEQFF.